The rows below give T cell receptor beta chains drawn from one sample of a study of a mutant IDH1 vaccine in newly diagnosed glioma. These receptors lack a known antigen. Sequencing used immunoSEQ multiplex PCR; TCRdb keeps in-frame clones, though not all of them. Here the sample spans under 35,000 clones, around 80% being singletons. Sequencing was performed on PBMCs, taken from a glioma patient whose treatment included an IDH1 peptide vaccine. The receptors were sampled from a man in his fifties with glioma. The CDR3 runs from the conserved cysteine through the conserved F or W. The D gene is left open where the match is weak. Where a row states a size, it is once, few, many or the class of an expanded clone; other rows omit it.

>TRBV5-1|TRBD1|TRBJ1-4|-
TGCGCCAGCAGGACAGGGTTGGGGGAAAAACTGTTTTTT
CASRTGLGEKLFF
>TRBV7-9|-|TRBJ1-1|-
TGTGCCAGCAGCTTAGTGTCAGGGATAGGAGCTTTCTTT
CASSLVSGIGAFF
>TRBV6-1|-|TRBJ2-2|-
TGTGCCAGCAGTGCTATAAGGGGGGAGCTGTTTTTT
CASSAIRGELFF
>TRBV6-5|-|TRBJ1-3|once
TGTGCCAGCAGTGGGGACCCTTTTGGAAACACCATATATTTT
CASSGDPFGNTIYF
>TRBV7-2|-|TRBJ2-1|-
TGTGCCAGCAGCTTGGTCCAGTACAATGAGCAGTTCTTC
CASSLVQYNEQFF
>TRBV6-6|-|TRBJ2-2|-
TGTGCCAGCACCAAGCAGCCCCGAACCGGGGAGCTGTTTTTT
CASTKQPRTGELFF
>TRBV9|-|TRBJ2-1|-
TGTGCCAGCAGCGAGGGGGGCGGGGTCTACAATGAGCAGTTCTTC
CASSEGGGVYNEQFF
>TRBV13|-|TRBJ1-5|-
TGTGCCAGCAGCTTAGGCACGGGGCCCCAGCATTTT
CASSLGTGPQHF
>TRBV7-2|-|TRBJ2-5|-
TGTGCCAGCAGCTTAGCGCGTAGAGCGGAGACCCAGTACTTC
CASSLARRAETQYF
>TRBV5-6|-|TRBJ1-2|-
TGTGCCAGCAGATTACGGATGGGCTTTCGTGGCTACACCTTC
CASRLRMGFRGYTF
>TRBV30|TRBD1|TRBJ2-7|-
TGTGCCTGGAGCGCGGACAGGGGTCTGTACGAGCAGTACTTC
CAWSADRGLYEQYF
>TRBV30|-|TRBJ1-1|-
TGTGCCTGGAGTCCTTCTTGGGGTGGTGGTGAAGCTTTCTTT
CAWSPSWGGGEAFF
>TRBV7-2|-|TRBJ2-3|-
TGTGCCAGCAGCTTAGCGGGACACAGCACAGATACGCAGTATTTT
CASSLAGHSTDTQYF
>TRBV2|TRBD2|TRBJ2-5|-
TGTGCCAGCAAGCTAGCGGGAGAGGAGACCCAGTACTTC
CASKLAGEETQYF
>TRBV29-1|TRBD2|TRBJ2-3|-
TGCAGCGTTGATGGGCGGATCGGGGGGTCCACAGATACGCAGTATTTT
CSVDGRIGGSTDTQYF
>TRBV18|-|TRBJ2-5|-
TGTGCCAGCTCACCACCACAAGGTCAGACCCAGTACTTC
CASSPPQGQTQYF
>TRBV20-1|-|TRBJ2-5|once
TGCAGTGCTAGCGGGTCGGGGACCCAGTACTTC
CSASGSGTQYF
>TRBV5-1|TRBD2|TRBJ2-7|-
TGCGCCAGCAGCCCGGAACTAGCGGGGGTATCCGAGCAGTACTTC
CASSPELAGVSEQYF
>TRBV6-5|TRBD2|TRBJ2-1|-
TGTGCCAGCAGTTACTGGGCTAGCGGGGCTCGCAATGAGCAGTTCTTC
CASSYWASGARNEQFF
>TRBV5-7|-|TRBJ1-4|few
TGTGCCAGCGTAGGGGAGGACGGAACTTATGAGGCTAATGAAAAACTGTTTTTT
CASVGEDGTYEANEKLFF
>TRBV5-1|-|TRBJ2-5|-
TGCGCCAGCAGCTTGGACGCACAAGAGACCCAGTACTTC
CASSLDAQETQYF
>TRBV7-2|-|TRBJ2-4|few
TGTGCCAGCAGCTACTCAGATAACATTCAGTACTTC
CASSYSDNIQYF
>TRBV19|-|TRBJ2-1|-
TGTGCCAGTAGTATAGAACTAGGGGACAATGAGCAGTTCTTC
CASSIELGDNEQFF
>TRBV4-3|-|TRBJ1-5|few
TGCGCCAGCAGCCAAGATTTGGGAAGTAACGGGTTTGGTCAGCCCCAGCATTTT
CASSQDLGSNGFGQPQHF
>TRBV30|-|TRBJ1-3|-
TGTGCCTGGAGGGACATCGACACCATATATTTT
CAWRDIDTIYF
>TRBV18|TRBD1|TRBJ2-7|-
TGTGCCAGCTCACCCGGGACAGCCTACGAGCAGTACTTC
CASSPGTAYEQYF
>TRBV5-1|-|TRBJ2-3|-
TGCGCCAGCACCTATGAGGGGGGAATCCGGGAGACGCAGTATTTT
CASTYEGGIRETQYF
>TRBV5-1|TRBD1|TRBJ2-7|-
TGCGCCAGCAACGACAGGGGCTCTGGTGTCGACGAGCAGTACTTC
CASNDRGSGVDEQYF
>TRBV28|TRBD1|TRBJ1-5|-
TGTGCCAGCAGGACCGGGACAGGGGACAATCAGCCCCAGCATTTT
CASRTGTGDNQPQHF